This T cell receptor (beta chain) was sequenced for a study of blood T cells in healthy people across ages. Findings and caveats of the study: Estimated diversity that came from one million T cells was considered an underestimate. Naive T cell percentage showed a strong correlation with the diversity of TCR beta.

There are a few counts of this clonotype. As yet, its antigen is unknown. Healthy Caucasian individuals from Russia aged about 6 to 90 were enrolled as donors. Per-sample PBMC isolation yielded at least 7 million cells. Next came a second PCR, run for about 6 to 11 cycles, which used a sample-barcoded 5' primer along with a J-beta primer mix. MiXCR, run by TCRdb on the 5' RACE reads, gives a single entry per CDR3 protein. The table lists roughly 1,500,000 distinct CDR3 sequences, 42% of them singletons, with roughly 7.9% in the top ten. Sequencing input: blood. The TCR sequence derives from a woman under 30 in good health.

The CDR3 DNA reads as TGCAGTGCTAGAGATCTCCGCGGGTGGAGCTCCTACAATGAGCAGTTCTTC. Translated, it gives CSARDLRGWSSYNEQFF. This rearrangement joins TRBV20-1 to TRBJ2-1; a possible D gene is TRBD2 (5 bases). The CDR3 loop spans 17 amino acids. Trimming removed 0 bases from V and 0 bases from J, with 15 bases in between. Germline V gives CDR1 DFQATT, CDR2 SNEGSKA (reference sequence).